This T cell receptor (beta chain) is drawn from a study of control samples from healthy donors and cancer patients. The table came from immunoSEQ multiplex PCR; TCRdb's copy has only in-frame clones and leaves some out. This sample carries roughly 48,000 clones, about 91% of them seen once, and the ten largest clones take about a fifth. In germline, CDR1 is SGHRS, CDR2 YFSETQ. V trimming: 3 bases; J trimming: 1 base; junction bases outside the gene matches: 1. This CDR3 has 16 amino acids. This chain joins TRBV5-1 and TRBJ2-3; 14 bases fit TRBD2. The clonotype comes from a woman in her forties with head and neck cancer. The sample consisted of PBMCs. CDR3 sequence (DNA): TGCGCCAGCAGCTCGGGACTAGCGGGAGGCACAGATACGCAGTATTTT. It specifies CASSSGLAGGTDTQYF.